The source of this TCR beta chain is a study of shared clonotypes between healthy human individuals. The wider study: Sampling drew on donors who were a couple of women and a few men aged 18 to 49.

V lost 3 bases and J 6 bases, leaving 13 bases between the germline ends. Germline CDR1 reads SGHTS; CDR2 reads YDEGEE. The CDR3 covers 13 residues. It was CD45RO-negative cells, positively selected for CCR7, that made up naive CD8 cells, with terminally differentiated effector memory CD45RA+ cells excluded. Some clones are missing from TCRdb's copy, which holds only in-frame ones; the method was immunoSEQ multiplex PCR. The table has around 2,100,000 clones, about 95% seen once. The sequencing input was naive CD8+ T cells sorted from blood. This receptor was taken from a man aged 18 to 35 in good health. The chain links TRBV5-8 to TRBJ2-7; unclear D gene. The CDR3 loop is CASSWTVLGEQYF. Here the CDR3 DNA reads TGTGCCAGCAGCTGGACGGTGTTGGGCGAGCAGTACTTC.